The present TCR beta chain was sequenced within a study of cytotoxic CD8 clonotypes in ibrutinib-treated CLL. Method: immunoSEQ multiplex PCR; TCRdb's copy keeps in-frame clones and lacks some. The sample lists fewer than 150,000 clones, approximately 80% occurring once. The CDR3 extends over 15 amino acids. Germline CDR1 SGHNT, CDR2 YYREEE (reference sequence). Trimming left V 0 bases short and J 0 bases short, with 10 bases between. The material was PBMCs, obtained after 24 months of ibrutinib treatment. The chain combines TRBV5-4 with TRBJ2-7; D possibly corresponds to TRBD1 (5 bases). This TCR derives from a human donor with chronic lymphocytic leukemia. The CDR3 loop is CASSLDRTLSYEQYF. CDR3 DNA sequence: TGTGCCAGCAGCTTGGACAGGACGCTCTCCTACGAGCAGTACTTC. The whole variable domain, filled in from reference TRBV5-4 and TRBJ2-7, reads ETGVTQSPTHLIKTRGQQVTLRCSSQSGHNTVSWYQQALGQGPQFIFQYYREEENGRGNFPPRFSGLQFPNYSSELNVNALELDDSALYLCASSLDRTLSYEQYFGPGTRLTVT.